These 3 T cell receptor beta chains were sequenced from one sample in a study of vaccination and CD4 T cells after COVID-19. An Oncomine TCR Beta short-read assay was used to sequence the DNA from cultured CD4+ T cells. One entry per CDR3 protein, called by TCRdb with MiXCR from the PCR reads. The sample has about 23,000 distinct CDR3 sequences; 43% are singletons. Time point described: late sampling 161 to 241 days after vaccination in a few convalescent patients. Treatment: roughly 11-day PBMC culture with coronavirus spike peptide pools or control peptides (ViraFEST assay). These receptors have no identified antigens. Sequences were derived from CD4+ T cells from blood, cultured in vitro, sampled about 7 months after SARS-CoV-2 vaccination. The receptors shown here come from a human donor who had recovered from COVID-19.

The J gene is TRBJ2-5, the V gene TRBV19; possibly TRBD2 for D (7 bases). Trimming shortened V by 4 bases and J by 5 bases, and 14 bases separated the two germline ends. CDR3 length: 14 amino acids. From germline, CDR1 is LNHDA and CDR2 SQIVND (reference sequence). CDR3 nucleotides: TGTGCCAGTAGTAAGCGGAGGGGGGGGGAGACCCAGTACTTC. Amino acids: CASSKRRGGETQYF.

This chain uses TRBV20-1 with TRBJ1-1; D unclear. The CDR3 is 13 amino acids. Germline V CDR1 and CDR2: DFQATT, SNEGSKA (reference sequence). The V gene lost 3 bases and the J gene lost 3 bases, with 11 bases spanning the gap. The CDR3 coding sequence is TGCAGTGCTAGGGGCTCTACCCACACTGAAGCTTTCTTT. Its translation: CSARGSTHTEAFF.

The chain couples TRBV19 to TRBJ1-5; the match to TRBD1 covers 7 bases. V shed 6 bases and J 2 bases; nucleotides not matched to a gene: 4. Germline V gives CDR1 LNHDA, CDR2 SQIVND (reference sequence). This CDR3 has 14 residues. The CDR3 DNA sequence: TGTGCCAGTAGACAGGGGACCGGCAATCAGCCCCAGCATTTT. Translating it yields CASRQGTGNQPQHF.